These 2 T cell receptor beta chains were all obtained from the same sample, sequenced in a study of T cells in Graves' hyperthyroidism and ophthalmopathy. Amplified TCR beta CDR3 regions came from RNA transcripts. The TCR CDR3 first-round RT-PCR relied on the HTBI primer set. TCRdb ran MiXCR on the multiplex PCR reads and lists one entry per CDR3 protein. The repertoire has fewer than 700,000 distinct CDR3 sequences, around 15% of them found once; the top ten carry over 3.5%. The sequenced material came from blood. These receptors all come from a woman aged 25 to 39 with Graves' hyperthyroidism.

The chain carries TRBV6-1 and TRBJ2-3; D not resolved. This CDR3 has 14 residues. Germline V gives CDR1 MNHNS, CDR2 SASEGT. V lost 6 bases to trimming and J lost 6 bases, with 16 bases between them. The CDR3 coding sequence is TGTGCCAGCAGAGCCGGAGCGCTACCCGATACGCAGTATTTT. Translating it yields CASRAGALPDTQYF.

Many counts were recorded for this clonotype. This sequence joins TRBV12-3 or TRBV12-4 and TRBJ1-1; D is possibly TRBD1 (6 bases). V was pared by 6 bases and J by 0 bases, with 14 bases between. The CDR3 totals 15 residues. Here the CDR3 DNA reads TGTGCCAGCAGCCCACCCACAGGGCTGAACACTGAAGCTTTCTTT. Its translation: CASSPPTGLNTEAFF.